These 30 T cell receptor beta chains came from one sample sequenced in a study of post-analysis software for immune sequencing data. Study results and caveats: Patients had higher frequencies than controls of about five TRBV segments, including TRBV5-6, TRBV5-1 and TRBV20-1.

Their cognate antigens are unknown. The TCR beta cDNA libraries carried unique molecular identifiers. In TCRdb, the PCR reads were re-called with MiXCR into one record per CDR3 protein. The sample has some 690,000 distinct CDR3 sequences, 30% seen once; the top ten hold roughly 0.54%. Sequencing input: blood. All receptors derive from a girl between 10 and 17 years old with multiple sclerosis.

This chain connects TRBV11-2 to TRBJ2-1; 8 bases line up with TRBD2. Judging by the DNA end, TRBJ2-7 fits better; the J call may be wrong. The CDR3 consists of 16 residues. From germline, CDR1 is SGHAT and CDR2 FQNNGV. The CDR3 sequence: CASTTGRGASYNEQYF. CDR3 bases: TGTGCCAGCACTACCGGGCGGGGGGCCTCCTACAATGAGCAGTACTTC.

The CDR3, as DNA: TGTGCCAGCAGTCCTAGTTTCTCCTACGAGCAGTACTTC. Amino acids: CASSPSFSYEQYF. The chain is built from TRBV6-5 and TRBJ2-7; D not certain. Trimming stripped 5 bases from V and 0 bases from J, with 8 bases between. Germline lookup yields CDR1 MNHEY and CDR2 SVGAGI. The CDR3 runs 13 residues.

In this sample, this clonotype turned up a few times. This chain connects TRBV4-3 to TRBJ2-3; 10 nucleotides line up with TRBD1. J lost 3 bases, V lost 3 bases, and 3 bases had no gene match. The germline gives CDR1 LGHNA, CDR2 YSLEER. This CDR3 comprises 15 residues. CDR3 DNA: TGCGCCAGCAGCCAGGGACAGGGGATGACAGATACGCAGTATTTT. Translated, it gives CASSQGQGMTDTQYF.

The rearrangement joins TRBV28 to TRBJ2-1, with 9 bases that match TRBD1. The DNA end is more similar to TRBJ2-7, so the J call may be wrong. Germline assignment: CDR1 MDHEN and CDR2 SYDVKM. The CDR3 extends over 14 amino acids. CDR3 coding DNA: TGTGCCAGCACCCCGGGGGACAGGGACTACGAGCAGTACTTC. Protein product: CASTPGDRDYEQYF.

The chain combines TRBV15 with TRBJ1-4; the match to TRBD1 covers 7 bases. CDR3 size: 16 residues. Germline V lookup: CDR1 LNHNV, CDR2 YYDKDF (reference sequence). With 5 bases clipped from V and 3 bases from J, the junction kept 9 bases outside the gene matches. This CDR3 is CATSGSTGSANEKLFF. The CDR3 nucleotides are TGTGCCACCAGCGGATCGACAGGGTCAGCTAATGAAAAACTGTTTTTT.

This clonotype has a handful of counts. V usage is TRBV20-1 and J usage is TRBJ2-3; 8 bases agree with TRBD2. The germline gives CDR1 DFQATT, CDR2 SNEGSKA (reference sequence). V dropped 7 bases and J dropped 0; count of bases not matched to a gene: 15. The CDR3 totals 17 residues. The CDR3 DNA follows: TGCAGTGGCATCCGCTCTGGCGGGGGGCGAAGCACAGATACGCAGTATTTT. This codes for CSGIRSGGGRSTDTQYF.

This chain links TRBV20-1 with TRBJ1-4; D possibly corresponds to TRBD1 (5 bases). The V end was cut by 2 bases, the J end by 5 bases, with 18 bases between. Germline CDR1 and CDR2: DFQATT and SNEGSKA (reference sequence). This CDR3 is 16 amino acids long. CDR3 sequence reads: CSARPWGSSENEKLFF. For the CDR3, the DNA is TGCAGTGCTAGACCCTGGGGGTCTTCGGAAAATGAAAAACTGTTTTTT.

The sample holds a few counts of this clonotype. V and J are TRBV5-1 and TRBJ2-1, with 8 bases that match TRBD2. CDR1 is SGHRS and CDR2 is YFSETQ in the germline V gene. V was clipped by 3 bases and J by 5 bases; unmatched bases: 7. The CDR3 spans 15 residues. In DNA form, the CDR3 reads TGCGCCAGCAGCTATCTAGCGGGTACCAACAATGAGCAGTTCTTC. The encoded protein is CASSYLAGTNNEQFF.

This clonotype was seen a handful of times. For the CDR3, the DNA is TGCAGTGCTAGAGCTATGGGCACAGATACGCAGTATTTT. Translation: CSARAMGTDTQYF. The chain employs TRBV20-1 and TRBJ2-3, with unresolved D. There are 13 residues in the CDR3. Per the germline V gene, CDR1 is DFQATT and CDR2 is SNEGSKA (reference sequence). Trimming cost V 1 base and J 1 base, with 6 bases left between them.

This clonotype has ten or more counts. V and J are TRBV20-1 and TRBJ2-1; D is tentatively TRBD1 or TRBD2 (5 bases each). From germline, CDR1 is DFQATT and CDR2 SNEGSKA (reference sequence). The CDR3 consists of 14 residues. Trimming took off 0 bases at V and 7 bases at J, with 13 bases between the two ends. CDR3 DNA: TGCAGTGCTAGAGAGCCCTCGAGGGGTAATGAGCAGTTCTTC. Translating gives CSAREPSRGNEQFF.

On this clonotype: The junction does not match germline at one end; this may be a read error. V gene TRBV15 combines with J gene TRBJ2-1; 8 bases match TRBD2. Germline-derived CDR1 and CDR2 are LNHNV and YYDKDF (reference sequence). The CDR3 runs 16 residues. The CDR3 coding sequence is TGTGCCTCCAGCAGAGACCGGGGGGGCTTTTACAATGAGCAGTTCTTC. Protein: CASSRDRGGFYNEQFF. Full variable domain (outside the CDR3, taken from reference TRBV15 and TRBJ2-1): DAMVIQNPRYQVTQFGKPVTLSCSQTLNHNVMYWYQQKSSQAPKLLFHYYDKDFNNEADTPDNFQSRRPNTSFCFLDIRSPGLGDTAMYLCASSRDRGGFYNEQFFGPGTRLTVL.

This clonotype was found a few times. This chain connects TRBV15 to TRBJ2-1, with 9 bases fitting TRBD2. CDR1 and CDR2 (germline): LNHNV, YYDKDF (reference sequence). CDR3 length: 15 residues. With 4 bases clipped from V and 2 bases from J, the junction kept 3 bases outside the gene matches. CDR3 sequence reads: CATSNLAGPYNEQFF. CDR3 coding DNA: TGTGCCACCAGCAATCTAGCGGGGCCCTACAATGAGCAGTTCTTC.

The chain joins TRBV11-2 to TRBJ1-2, with TRBD1 matching 8 bases. Germline-derived CDR1 and CDR2 are SGHAT and FQNNGV. V trimming: 2 bases; J trimming: 8 bases; junction bases outside the gene matches: 4. The CDR3 sequence is 13 residues long. The CDR3 loop is CASSLFQGAGYTF. Here the CDR3 DNA reads TGTGCCAGCAGCTTATTCCAGGGGGCGGGCTACACCTTC.

In its sample, this clonotype was seen many times. In DNA form, the CDR3 reads TGTGCCAGCTCACTAGGGCTAGACCAACCTCCCCGGGGAAACATTCAGTACTTC. Protein product: CASSLGLDQPPRGNIQYF. The genes are TRBV18 and TRBJ2-4, with D possibly matching TRBD2 (5 bases). CDR3 length equals 18 residues. Trimming pared 4 bases from V and 6 bases from J, leaving 25 bases between. The germline V gene has CDR1 KGHSH and CDR2 LQKENI. Combining the CDR3 with reference TRBV18 and TRBJ2-4 gives the whole variable domain NAGVMQNPRHLVRRRGQEARLRCSPMKGHSHVYWYRQLPEEGLKFMVYLQKENIIDESGMPKERFSAEFPKEGPSILRIQQVVRGDSAAYFCASSLGLDQPPRGNIQYFGAGTRLSVL.

This chain joins TRBV3-1 and TRBJ1-4; a possible D gene is TRBD1 (5 bases). Germline V gene data show CDR1 as LGHDT and CDR2 as YNNKEL (reference sequence). The CDR3 spans 14 residues. Trimming left V 2 bases short and J 7 bases short, with 11 bases between. The CDR3 nucleotides are TGTGCCAGCAGCCAACGGGACGGGCGTGAAAAACTGTTTTTT. Encoded protein: CASSQRDGREKLFF.

The genes are TRBV11-2 and TRBJ2-5; D ambiguous. TRBJ2-7 explains the end of the DNA better; the J call may be wrong. From germline, CDR1 is SGHAT and CDR2 FQNNGV. This CDR3 is built from 14 residues. This CDR3 is CASSLDLLAHEQYF. The CDR3 bases are TGTGCCAGCAGCTTAGACCTCCTCGCCCACGAGCAGTACTTC.

About this clonotype: At one end the junction does not follow the germline gene, possibly because of a read error. The chain combines TRBV5-1 with TRBJ2-1; D might be TRBD1 (6 bases). The CDR3 is 15 amino acids. The V gene's germline CDR1 is SGHRS and CDR2 YFSETQ. The CDR3 loop is CASSYPRDNYNGQFF. DNA for the CDR3: TGCGCCAGCAGCTACCCGAGGGACAACTACAATGGGCAGTTCTTC.

This sequence joins TRBV12-3 or TRBV12-4 and TRBJ1-5; TRBD1 matches 9 bases. This CDR3 has 15 amino acids. V lost 5 bases and J lost 7; bases outside the gene matches: 9. CDR3 region: CASSPTGGPVQPQHF. The CDR3 bases are TGTGCCAGCAGTCCGACAGGGGGACCCGTCCAGCCCCAGCATTTT.

This CDR3 is CASSNTAEGGYTF. The CDR3 DNA reads as TGTGCCAGCAGTAACACGGCCGAGGGAGGCTACACCTTC. V usage is TRBV6-2 or TRBV6-3 and J usage is TRBJ1-2; no firm D call. The CDR3 runs 13 residues. CDR1 is MNHEY and CDR2 is SVGEGT in the germline V gene. Trimming removed 5 bases from V and 8 bases from J, with 15 bases in between.

This clonotype showed up just once. Its ends do not fully match the called genes, so a read error is possible. V is TRBV5-1 and J is TRBJ1-4; 7 nucleotides line up with TRBD1. The germline gives CDR1 SGHRS, CDR2 YFSETQ. This CDR3 has 15 residues. DNA of the CDR3: TGCGCCGGCAGCTCCCAGGGGGCAACTAATGAAAAACTGTTTTTT. The encoded protein is CAGSSQGATNEKLFF.

The rearrangement joins TRBV5-6 to TRBJ2-5; no clear D gene. Trimming took 0 bases from V and 11 from J, leaving 26 bases between them. The CDR3 contains 17 residues. Germline V gene lookup returns CDR1 SGHDT and CDR2 YYEEEE. As DNA, the CDR3 is TGTGCCAGCAGCTTGGCGTCCGCAGGAGCCACCTACAATGAGCAGTACTTC. Translated, it gives CASSLASAGATYNEQYF.

This clonotype was picked up one time. A much larger clone differs by one base, so this may be a read error. V and J are TRBV7-2 and TRBJ2-7; D gene ambiguous. CDR1 SGHTA and CDR2 FQGNSA come from the germline V gene. The CDR3 is 13 amino acids. The CDR3 DNA is TGTGCCAGCAGCCCCCCCACGTCCTGCGAGCAGTACTTC. Translating it yields CASSPPTSCEQYF.

The chain couples TRBV20-1 to TRBJ2-6; D gene uncertain. Germline loops: CDR1 DFQATT, CDR2 SNEGSKA (reference sequence). Trimming shortened V by 3 bases and J by 0 bases, and 6 bases separated the two germline ends. The CDR3 is 14 residues long. CDR3 nucleotides: TGCAGTGCTAGTCAGCTCTCTGGGGCCAACGTCCTGACTTTC. This codes for CSASQLSGANVLTF.

The chain couples TRBV20-1 to TRBJ2-3; possible D gene TRBD2, 6 bases. The germline CDR1 and CDR2 sequences are DFQATT and SNEGSKA (reference sequence). Between the trimmed V and J ends, which lost 6 bases and 3 bases, there was a span of 16 bases. The CDR3 sequence is 14 residues long. Here the CDR3 DNA reads TGCAGTGCCCCCAGGAGGGACTCAACAGATACGCAGTATTTT. Translation: CSAPRRDSTDTQYF.

Concerning this clonotype itself: One end of the junction varies from germline; a read error may be responsible. The gene calls are TRBV2 and TRBJ2-3; perhaps TRBD1 as D (5 bases). The CDR3 extends over 15 amino acids. The V gene's germline CDR1 is SNHLY and CDR2 FYNNEI. CDR3 in DNA: TGTGCCAGCAGTGAAGGCGCCATTAGCACAGGTACGCAGTATTTT. Amino acid sequence: CASSEGAISTGTQYF.

This clonotype has only one observation. The rearrangement joins TRBV14 to TRBJ2-3; the match to TRBD2 covers 11 bases. The CDR3 runs to 19 residues. Germline trimming cut 0 bases from V and 5 bases from J; bases unmatched to any gene: 13. Germline V gene lookup returns CDR1 SGHDN and CDR2 FVKESK. The CDR3 loop is CASSQDFGLAGGRGDTQYF. CDR3 coding DNA: TGTGCCAGCAGCCAAGATTTCGGCCTAGCGGGAGGTCGAGGAGATACGCAGTATTTT.

The table lists this clonotype with a few counts. This chain uses TRBV6-5 with TRBJ2-7; D is perhaps TRBD1 or TRBD2 (5 bases each). The CDR3 contains 14 residues. The germline gives CDR1 MNHEY, CDR2 SVGAGI. Between the trimmed V and J ends, which lost 0 bases and 5 bases, there was a span of 11 bases. The chain's CDR3 is CASSYSGRDDEQYF. In DNA, the CDR3 is TGTGCCAGCAGTTACTCCGGCAGGGACGACGAGCAGTACTTC.

As to this clonotype: One end of the junction fails to match germline, which may point to a read error. This CDR3 reads CASNLGGQITEAFF. In DNA form, the CDR3 reads TGTGCCAGCAACTTAGGGGGGCAGATCACTGAAGCTTTCTTT. The chain links TRBV11-1 to TRBJ1-1, with D possibly TRBD1 on 6 matching bases. Germline V CDR1 and CDR2: SGHAT, FQDESV (reference sequence). The CDR3 contains 14 residues.

V is TRBV12-3 or TRBV12-4 and J is TRBJ2-3; 11 bases match TRBD2. This CDR3 contains 16 residues. Trimming at V came to 6 bases and at J to 3 bases, leaving 8 bases not matched to a gene. In DNA, the CDR3 is TGTGCCAGCAGGTCCGGGACTAGCGGCCTGACAGATACGCAGTATTTT. Its translation: CASRSGTSGLTDTQYF.

The chain is built from TRBV3-1 and TRBJ2-7, with D possibly matching TRBD2 (6 bases). V lost 0 bases and J lost 3, with 12 bases in between. The CDR3 runs 15 residues. Per germline, CDR1 LGHDT and CDR2 YNNKEL (reference sequence). CDR3 amino acids: CASSQDRAGYYEQYF. As DNA, the CDR3 is TGTGCCAGCAGCCAAGATCGGGCGGGGTACTACGAGCAGTACTTC.